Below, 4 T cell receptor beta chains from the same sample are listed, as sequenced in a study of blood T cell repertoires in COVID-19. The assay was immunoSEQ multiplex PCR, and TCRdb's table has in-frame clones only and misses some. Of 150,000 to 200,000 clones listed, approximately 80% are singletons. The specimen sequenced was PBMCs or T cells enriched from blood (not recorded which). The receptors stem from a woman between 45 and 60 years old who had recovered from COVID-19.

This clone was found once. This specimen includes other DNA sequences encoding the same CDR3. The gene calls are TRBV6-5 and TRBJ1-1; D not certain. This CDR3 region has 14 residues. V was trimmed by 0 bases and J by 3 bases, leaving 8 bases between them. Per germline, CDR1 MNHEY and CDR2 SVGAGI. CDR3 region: CASSYSSGDTEAFF. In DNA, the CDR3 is TGTGCCAGCAGTTACTCGAGCGGAGACACTGAAGCTTTCTTT.

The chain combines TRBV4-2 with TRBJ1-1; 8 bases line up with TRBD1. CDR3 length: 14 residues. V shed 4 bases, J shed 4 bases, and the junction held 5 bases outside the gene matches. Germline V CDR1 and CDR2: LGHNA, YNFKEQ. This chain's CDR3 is CASSRRTGGTEAFF. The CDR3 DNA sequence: TGTGCCAGCAGCCGCAGAACAGGGGGCACTGAAGCTTTCTTT.

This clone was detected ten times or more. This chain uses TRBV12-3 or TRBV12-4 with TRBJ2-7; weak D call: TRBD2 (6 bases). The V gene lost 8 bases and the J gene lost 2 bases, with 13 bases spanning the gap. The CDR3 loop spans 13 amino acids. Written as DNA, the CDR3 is TGTGCCAGCCGGGACTCCCTAACCTACGAGCAGTACTTC. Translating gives CASRDSLTYEQYF.

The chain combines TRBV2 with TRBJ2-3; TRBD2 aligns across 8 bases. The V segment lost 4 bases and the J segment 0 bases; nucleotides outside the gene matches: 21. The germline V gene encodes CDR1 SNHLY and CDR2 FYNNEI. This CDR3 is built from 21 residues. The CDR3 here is CASSGYINRGLAGGSTDTQYF. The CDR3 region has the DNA TGTGCCAGCAGTGGGTACATCAATCGAGGCCTAGCGGGCGGAAGCACAGATACGCAGTATTTT.